The T cell receptor beta chain under discussion was sequenced for a study of T cell responses to AZD1222 COVID-19 vaccine. The V end lost 9 bases, the J end lost 0 bases, and 6 bases lay between the germline ends. This CDR3 contains 13 residues. A note on this clone: Other DNA sequences from this sample encode an identical CDR3 as well.

Profiling relied on immunoSEQ multiplex PCR, and the TCRdb table lists in-frame clones only, not all of them. This table has about 180,000 clones, 85% to 95% appearing once. This rearrangement joins TRBV12-3 or TRBV12-4 to TRBJ1-6; no clear D gene. Sequences were derived from peripheral blood, sampled 28 days after the second AZD1222 dose. This sequence was found in an adult who received the AZD1222 COVID-19 vaccine. CDR3: CASSPSYNSPLHF. The CDR3 DNA follows: TGTGCCAGTTCTCCCTCCTATAATTCACCCCTCCACTTT.